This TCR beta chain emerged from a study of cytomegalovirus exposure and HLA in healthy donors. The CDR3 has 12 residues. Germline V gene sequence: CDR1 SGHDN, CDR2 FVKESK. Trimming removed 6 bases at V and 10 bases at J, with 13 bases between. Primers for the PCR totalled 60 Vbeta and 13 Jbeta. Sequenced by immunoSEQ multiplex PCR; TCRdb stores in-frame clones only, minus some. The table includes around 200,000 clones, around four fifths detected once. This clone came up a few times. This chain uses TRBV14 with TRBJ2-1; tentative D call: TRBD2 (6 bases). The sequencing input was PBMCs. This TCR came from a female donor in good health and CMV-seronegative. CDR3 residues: CASSLRLVEQFF. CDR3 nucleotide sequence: TGTGCCAGCAGTCTCCGACTAGTCGAGCAGTTCTTC. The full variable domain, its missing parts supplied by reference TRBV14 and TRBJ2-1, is EAGVTQFPSHSVIEKGQTVTLRCDPISGHDNLYWYRRVMGKEIKFLLHFVKESKQDESGMPNNRFLAERTGGTYSTLKVQPAELEDSGVYFCASSLRLVEQFFGPGTRLTVL.